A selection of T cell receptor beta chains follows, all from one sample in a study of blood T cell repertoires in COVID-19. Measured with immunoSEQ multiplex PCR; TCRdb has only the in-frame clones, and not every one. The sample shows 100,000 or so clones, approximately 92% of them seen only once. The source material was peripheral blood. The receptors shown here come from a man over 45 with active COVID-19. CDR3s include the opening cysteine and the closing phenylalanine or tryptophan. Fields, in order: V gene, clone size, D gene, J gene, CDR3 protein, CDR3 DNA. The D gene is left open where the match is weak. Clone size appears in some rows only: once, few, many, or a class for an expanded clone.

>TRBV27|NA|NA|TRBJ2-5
CASSFGQVGVETQYF
TGTGCCAGCAGTTTCGGTCAAGTGGGAGTAGAGACCCAGTACTTC
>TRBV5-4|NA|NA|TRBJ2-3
CASSPRTSTDTQYF
TGTGCCAGCAGCCCGCGGACTAGCACAGATACGCAGTATTTT
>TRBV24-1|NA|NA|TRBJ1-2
CATSDPGRVYGYTF
TGTGCCACCAGTGACCCCGGCAGGGTCTATGGCTACACCTTC
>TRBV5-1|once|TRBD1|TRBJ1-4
CASRRTGGEKLFF
TGCGCCAGCAGACGGACAGGGGGTGAAAAACTGTTTTTT
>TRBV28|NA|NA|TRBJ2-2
CASSSDTGILTGELFF
TGTGCCAGCAGTTCGGACACTGGCATCCTCACCGGGGAGCTGTTTTTT
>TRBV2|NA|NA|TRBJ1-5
CASMGDTNQPQHF
TGTGCCAGCATGGGCGACACCAATCAGCCCCAGCATTTT
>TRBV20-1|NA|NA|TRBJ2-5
CSAPSVTAQYF
TGCAGTGCTCCCTCGGTTACAGCTCAGTACTTC
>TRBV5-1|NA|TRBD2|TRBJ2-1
CASSRGLADNQDEQFF
TGCGCCAGCAGCCGGGGACTAGCGGATAATCAGGATGAGCAGTTCTTC
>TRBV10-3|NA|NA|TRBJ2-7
CAISESAGLSYEQYF
TGTGCCATCAGTGAGTCGGCAGGGCTTTCCTACGAGCAGTACTTC
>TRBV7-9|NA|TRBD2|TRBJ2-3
CASSLVSPSGNTDTQYF
TGTGCCAGCAGCTTAGTCTCGCCTAGCGGGAACACAGATACGCAGTATTTT
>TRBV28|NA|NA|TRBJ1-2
CASQSMGVKDF
TGTGCCAGCCAATCCATGGGAGTCAAAGACTTC
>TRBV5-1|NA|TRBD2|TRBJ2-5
CASSVGLAMGEETQYF
TGCGCCAGCAGCGTGGGACTAGCTATGGGGGAAGAGACCCAGTACTTC
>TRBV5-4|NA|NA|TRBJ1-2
CASSFSGRGANYGYTF
TGTGCCAGCAGCTTCAGTGGCAGGGGAGCTAACTATGGCTACACCTTC
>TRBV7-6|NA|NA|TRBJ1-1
CASSLGVAGNTEAFF
TGTGCCAGCAGCTTAGGGGTCGCGGGAAACACTGAAGCTTTCTTT
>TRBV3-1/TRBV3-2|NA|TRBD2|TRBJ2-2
CASSPQAGASGGELFF
TGTGCCAGCAGCCCCCAGGCGGGAGCCAGCGGCGGGGAGCTGTTTTTT
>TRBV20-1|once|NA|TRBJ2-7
CSASDRTASYEQYF
TGCAGTGCTAGTGACAGGACAGCCTCCTACGAGCAGTACTTC
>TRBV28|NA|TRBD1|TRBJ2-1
CASSLGQGRYNEQFF
TGTGCCAGCAGTTTGGGACAGGGACGTTACAATGAGCAGTTCTTC
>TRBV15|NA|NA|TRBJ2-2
CATSGSGELFF
TGTGCCACCAGCGGCTCCGGGGAGCTGTTTTTT
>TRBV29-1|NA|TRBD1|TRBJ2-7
CSVETSDRGYEQYF
TGCAGCGTCGAGACCTCCGACAGGGGCTACGAGCAGTACTTC
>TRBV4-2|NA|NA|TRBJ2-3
CASSPLKKADPGEDTQYF
TGTGCCAGCAGCCCACTTAAAAAAGCGGATCCAGGAGAAGATACGCAGTATTTT
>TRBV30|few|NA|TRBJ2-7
CAWKLRTSWDEQYF
TGTGCCTGGAAGTTAAGGACAAGTTGGGACGAGCAGTACTTC
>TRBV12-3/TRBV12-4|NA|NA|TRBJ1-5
CASSLRSMEPQHF
TGTGCCAGCAGTTTAAGGAGTATGGAGCCCCAGCATTTT
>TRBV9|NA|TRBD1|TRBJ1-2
CASSVGTGGMNYGYTF
TGTGCCAGCAGCGTAGGGACAGGGGGTATGAACTATGGCTACACCTTC
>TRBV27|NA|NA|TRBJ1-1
CASSFRGAEAFF
TGTGCCAGCAGTTTTCGGGGGGCTGAAGCTTTCTTT
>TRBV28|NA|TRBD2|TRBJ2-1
CASSAWTSVYNEQFF
TGTGCCAGCAGTGCTTGGACTAGCGTTTACAATGAGCAGTTCTTC
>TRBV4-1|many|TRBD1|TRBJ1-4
CASSYWGRDRNNEKLFF
TGCGCCAGCAGCTACTGGGGCCGGGACAGGAACAATGAAAAACTGTTTTTT
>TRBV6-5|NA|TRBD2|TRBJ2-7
CASSALAGSSYEQYF
TGTGCCAGCAGCGCACTAGCGGGGAGCTCCTACGAGCAGTACTTC
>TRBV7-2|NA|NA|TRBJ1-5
CASSFTAVQPQHF
TGTGCCAGCAGCTTTACGGCGGTTCAGCCCCAGCATTTT
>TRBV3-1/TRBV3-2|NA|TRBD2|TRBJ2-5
CASRRGGDGAGETQYF
TGTGCCAGCCGAAGGGGAGGGGATGGTGCGGGGGAGACCCAGTACTTC
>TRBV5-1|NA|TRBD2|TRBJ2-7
CASSLARLAGGGEQYF
TGCGCCAGCAGCTTGGCCAGACTAGCGGGAGGTGGCGAGCAGTACTTC
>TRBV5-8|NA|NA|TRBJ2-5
CASSLARQGGSQETQYF
TGTGCCAGCAGCTTGGCCCGGCAGGGAGGATCCCAAGAGACCCAGTACTTC
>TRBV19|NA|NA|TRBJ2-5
CASSIQREETQYF
TGTGCCAGTAGTATACAGCGGGAAGAGACCCAGTACTTC
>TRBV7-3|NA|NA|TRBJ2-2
CASSFQTVVNTGELFF
TGTGCCAGCAGCTTTCAAACGGTAGTGAACACCGGGGAGCTGTTTTTT
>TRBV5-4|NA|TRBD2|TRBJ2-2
CASSLAGVNTGELFF
TGTGCCAGCAGCTTAGCGGGAGTGAACACCGGGGAGCTGTTTTTT
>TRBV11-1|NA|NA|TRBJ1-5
CASSHPAGGGNQPQHF
TGTGCCAGCAGCCACCCGGCCGGCGGCGGGAATCAGCCCCAGCATTTT
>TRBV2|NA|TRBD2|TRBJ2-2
CASSIKRGRRELFF
TGTGCCAGCAGTATCAAGCGGGGCAGGAGGGAGCTGTTTTTT
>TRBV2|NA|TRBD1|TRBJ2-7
CAGDRGARYEQYF
TGTGCCGGAGACAGGGGGGCGAGGTACGAGCAGTACTTC
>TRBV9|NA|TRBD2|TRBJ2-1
CASSLTGTSGINEQFF
TGTGCCAGCAGCTTAACCGGGACTAGCGGGATCAATGAGCAGTTCTTC
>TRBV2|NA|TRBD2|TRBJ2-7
CASSGTSGGYEQYF
TGTGCCAGCAGCGGGACTAGCGGGGGCTACGAGCAGTACTTC
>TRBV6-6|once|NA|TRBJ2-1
CASSPSATDYNEQFF
TGTGCCAGCAGTCCTAGCGCCACGGACTACAATGAGCAGTTCTTC
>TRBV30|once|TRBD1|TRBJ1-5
CAWSVGGRGSTPQHF
TGTGCCTGGAGTGTAGGGGGCAGGGGATCTACGCCCCAGCATTTT
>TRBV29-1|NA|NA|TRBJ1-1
CSAEGVGKRGAEAFF
TGCAGCGCCGAAGGGGTCGGGAAGCGGGGCGCTGAAGCTTTCTTT
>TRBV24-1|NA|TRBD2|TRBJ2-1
CATGGLAGTYNEQFF
TGTGCCACCGGGGGACTAGCGGGGACCTACAATGAGCAGTTCTTC
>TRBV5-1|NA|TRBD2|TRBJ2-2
CASSLELAAATGELFF
TGCGCCAGCAGCTTGGAGCTAGCGGCTGCAACCGGGGAGCTGTTTTTT
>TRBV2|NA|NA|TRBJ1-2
CASKKDTSDRGYTF
TGTGCCAGCAAGAAGGACACGTCAGACCGAGGCTACACCTTC
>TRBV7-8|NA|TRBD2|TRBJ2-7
CASSFFGTSGTRPIHEQYF
TGTGCCAGCAGCTTCTTCGGGACTAGCGGGACGAGACCTATCCACGAGCAGTACTTC
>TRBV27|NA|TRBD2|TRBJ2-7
CANRAGGRYEQYF
TGTGCCAACAGAGCGGGAGGCCGCTACGAGCAGTACTTC
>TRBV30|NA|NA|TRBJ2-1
CAWRTGTSYNEQFF
TGTGCCTGGAGGACAGGGACTTCCTACAATGAGCAGTTCTTC
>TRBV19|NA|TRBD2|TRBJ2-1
CASSIYVGRAESYNEQFF
TGTGCCAGTAGTATATACGTCGGGAGGGCCGAATCCTACAATGAGCAGTTCTTC
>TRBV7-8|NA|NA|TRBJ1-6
CASSPRGTAGESPLHF
TGTGCCAGCAGCCCCCGGGGGACGGCTGGTGAATCACCCCTCCACTTT